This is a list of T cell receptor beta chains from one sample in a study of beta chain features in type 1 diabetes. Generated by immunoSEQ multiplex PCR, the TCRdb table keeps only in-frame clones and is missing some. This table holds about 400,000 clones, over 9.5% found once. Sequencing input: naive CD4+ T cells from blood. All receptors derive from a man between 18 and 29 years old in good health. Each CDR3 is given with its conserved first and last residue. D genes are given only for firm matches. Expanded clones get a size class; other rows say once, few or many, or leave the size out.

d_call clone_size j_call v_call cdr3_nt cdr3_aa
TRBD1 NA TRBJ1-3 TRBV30 TGTGCCTGGAGTGTAGGACAGGGACTTGGAAACACCATATATTTT CAWSVGQGLGNTIYF
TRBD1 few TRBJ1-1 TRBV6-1 TGTGCCAGCAGTGAACCCGGGACAGCGAACACTGAAGCTTTCTTT CASSEPGTANTEAFF
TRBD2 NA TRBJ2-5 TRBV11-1 TGTGCCAGCAGCCGGGGACTAGCCGAAGAGACCCAGTACTTC CASSRGLAEETQYF
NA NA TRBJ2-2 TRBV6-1 TGTGCCAGCACCTTAGACTGGAACACCGGGGAGCTGTTTTTT CASTLDWNTGELFF
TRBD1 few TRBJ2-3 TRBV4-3 TGCGCCAGCAGCCGATCCGGGACAGGGTCGACAGATACGCAGTATTTT CASSRSGTGSTDTQYF
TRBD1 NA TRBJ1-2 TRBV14 TGTGCCAGCAGCCGCGACCGGGACAGAGGAGGCTATGGCTACACCTTC CASSRDRDRGGYGYTF
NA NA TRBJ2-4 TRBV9 TGTGCCAGCAGTGGCAACAGGAAAAACATTCAGTACTTC CASSGNRKNIQYF
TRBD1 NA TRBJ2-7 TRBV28 TGTGCCAGCAGGGCGACCGGGACAGTCTTATACGAGCAGTACTTC CASRATGTVLYEQYF
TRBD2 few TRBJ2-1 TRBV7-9 TGTGCCAGCAGCACCAGAGGCGGGAGAGGGATCTCCTACAATGAGCAGTTCTTC CASSTRGGRGISYNEQFF
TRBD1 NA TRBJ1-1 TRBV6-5 TGTGCCAGCAGTGACAGGGTGGGGAATGAAGCTTTCTTT CASSDRVGNEAFF
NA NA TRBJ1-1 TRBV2 TGTGCCAGCAGCCCCGTGCCGGACACTGAAGCTTTCTTT CASSPVPDTEAFF
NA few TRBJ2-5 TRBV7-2 TGTGCCAGCAGCGAGTCTTGGGAGACCCAGTACTTC CASSESWETQYF
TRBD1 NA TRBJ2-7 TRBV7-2 TGTGCCAGCAGCCAAAGACAGGGCCTTCTTTCCTACGAGCAGTACTTC CASSQRQGLLSYEQYF
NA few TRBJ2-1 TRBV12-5 TGTGCTAGTGCCAAAATCCTAGGGGCAACCTACAATGAGCAGTTCTTC CASAKILGATYNEQFF
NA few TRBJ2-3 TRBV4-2 TGTGCCAGCCGGAGGGGAGCCACAGATACGCAGTATTTT CASRRGATDTQYF
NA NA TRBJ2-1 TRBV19 TGTGCCAGTATAGACAGGCAGCGAGTGGACAATGAGCAGTTCTTC CASIDRQRVDNEQFF
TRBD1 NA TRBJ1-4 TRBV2 TGTGCCAGCAGCCGCCGGGACAGTGCAACTAATGAAAAACTGTTTTTT CASSRRDSATNEKLFF
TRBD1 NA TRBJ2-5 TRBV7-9 TGTGCCAGCAGCTCGACAGGGTGGGAGACCCAGTACTTC CASSSTGWETQYF
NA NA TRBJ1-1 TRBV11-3 TGTGCCAGCAGCTCGTCGGGGGACACTGAAGCTTTCTTT CASSSSGDTEAFF
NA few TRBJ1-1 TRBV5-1 TGCGCCAGCAGCTTGGTTTCCAGGGGCAGGGACACTGAAGCTTTCTTT CASSLVSRGRDTEAFF
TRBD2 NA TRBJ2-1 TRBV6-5 TGTGCCATCAAAAGCGGGAACTACAATGAGCAGTTCTTC CAIKSGNYNEQFF
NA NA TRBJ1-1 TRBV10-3 TGTGCCATCAGTTGGAGGGAGCGCACTGAAGCTTTCTTT CAISWRERTEAFF
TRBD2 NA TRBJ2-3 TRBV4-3 TGCGCCAGCAGCCAAGGGACTAGCTGGGGAGACACAGATACGCAGTATTTT CASSQGTSWGDTDTQYF
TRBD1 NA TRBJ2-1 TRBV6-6 TGTGCCAGCAGTTCGATGACAGGGGGCTTTGATGAGCAGTTCTTC CASSSMTGGFDEQFF
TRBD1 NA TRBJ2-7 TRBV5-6 TGTGCCAGCAGCTTGGGGACAGGGGGTAGGTACGAGCAGTACTTC CASSLGTGGRYEQYF
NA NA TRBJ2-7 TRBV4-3 TGCGCCAGCAGCCAAGCGGAACGGGGATCGAGCGAGCAGTACTTC CASSQAERGSSEQYF
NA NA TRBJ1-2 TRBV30 TGTGCCTGGAGTCAGGGTGGCCGGACCTATGGCTACACCTTC CAWSQGGRTYGYTF
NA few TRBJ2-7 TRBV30 TGTGCCTGGTCCATCGGGAGCTCCTACGAGCAGTACTTC CAWSIGSSYEQYF
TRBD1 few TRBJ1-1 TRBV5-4 TGTGCCAGCAGCCCACGACAAGGAACCGCAGGGGGGACTGAAGCTTTCTTT CASSPRQGTAGGTEAFF
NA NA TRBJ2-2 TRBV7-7 TGTGCTAGCAGCTTAATGGCGCCGACACCCGCGAACACCGGGGAGCTGTTTTTT CASSLMAPTPANTGELFF
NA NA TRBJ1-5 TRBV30 TGTGCCTGGAGTGAGTCCGGGGGCAATCAGCCCCAGCATTTT CAWSESGGNQPQHF